This T cell receptor (beta chain) was obtained from a study of T cell responses to AZD1222 COVID-19 vaccine. Remarks on this clone: Its antigen is unidentified.

This CDR3 contains 14 residues. The V gene's germline CDR1 is MGHDK and CDR2 SYGVNS. The germline V and J ends were trimmed by 6 bases and 5 bases, with 11 bases remaining between them. Clones were read by immunoSEQ multiplex PCR, and TCRdb kept only the in-frame ones, dropping some. The profile shows 140,000 or so clones, about 90% of them singletons. Study outcomes and limitations: Repertoire sampling happened only post peak T cell response. There were vaccine-associated CD4 TCRs across spike, dominant at 160-218 and 743-854. Spike-specific TCR breadth and depth were elevated following two AZD1222 doses.

The chain carries TRBV25-1 and TRBJ1-6; D is undetermined. The clonotype comes from an adult who received the MenACWY meningococcal vaccine as a control. The material was peripheral blood, obtained 28 days after the second dose of the MenACWY control vaccine. The CDR3 bases are TGTGCCAGCAGATCCCTAACGAATAATTCACCCCTCCACTTT. This encodes CASRSLTNNSPLHF.